This T cell receptor beta chain was sequenced for a study of T-cell memory formation after mild COVID-19. The V segment lost 8 bases and the J segment 5 bases; nucleotides outside the gene matches: 6. This CDR3 is built from 14 residues. Germline CDR1 reads SGHTA; CDR2 reads FQGNSA. TCRdb redid the calling of the 5' RACE reads with MiXCR, one entry per CDR3 protein. The sample lists around 340,000 distinct CDR3 sequences, around an eighth occurring once. J is TRBJ1-6 and V is TRBV7-2, with TRBD1 matching 7 bases. The sequence came from a man younger than 35 who had mild COVID-19 (a few samples of this study predate the infection). Cell type and time point are not known. The sequencing sample was made of PBMCs or a T cell subset sorted from them (not recorded which). CDR3 sequence reads: CASRTGQHNSPLHF. CDR3 coding DNA: TGTGCCAGCCGAACGGGACAGCATAATTCACCCCTCCACTTT.